This TCR beta chain stems from a study of cytomegalovirus exposure and HLA in healthy donors. Regarding the study as a whole: A classifier reportedly called cytomegalovirus status with high sensitivity and specificity. An observed cluster of highly shared sequence variants was recorded as a likely sequencing artifact. Altogether, some 170 TCR beta chains were recorded as cytomegalovirus-associated. Later work found most CMV-associated TCR beta chains apparently HLA-restricted.

PCR primers comprised 60 Vbeta and 13 Jbeta primers. Method: immunoSEQ multiplex PCR; TCRdb's copy keeps in-frame clones and lacks some. The data hold roughly 150,000 clones, with over 70% observed a single time. This clone has only a few counts. The antigen remains unidentified. This CDR3 is built from 14 residues. Germline CDR1 and CDR2: GTSNPN and SVGIG (reference sequence). Deletions cut 5 bases from V and 5 bases from J, with 18 bases between. The receptor's source is a woman younger than 30 in good health and CMV-seronegative. The rearrangement uses TRBV30 and TRBJ2-5; D may be TRBD2 (6 bases). The sequencing input was PBMCs. The CDR3 reads CAWVRDGGDETQYF. The CDR3 region has the DNA TGTGCCTGGGTCCGAGACGGGGGTGATGAGACCCAGTACTTC.